The TCR beta chain described here comes from a study of human T cells and chemical hapten exposure. TCRdb reprocessed the RACE reads via MiXCR and lists one record per CDR3 protein. The table has roughly 200,000 distinct CDR3 sequences, around a quarter seen once. Time point denoted: patch test 3, about 24 weeks after DPC sensitization. Treatment denoted: therapeutic diphenylcyclopropenone sensitization with weekly scalp DPC. The germline V gene has CDR1 ENHRY and CDR2 SYGVKD. Trimming took 3 bases from V and 0 from J, leaving 10 bases between them. The CDR3 runs to 15 residues. This chain joins TRBV10-3 and TRBJ2-3; the D is unclear. This specimen consisted of whole blood, obtained in connection with sensitization to the hapten diphenylcyclopropenone (DPC). The origin of this receptor is a woman aged 40-49 years with alopecia areata. Some clones in this sample may be carry-over from other donors' samples. CDR3 protein: CAISDRASSTDTQYF. Written as DNA, the CDR3 is TGTGCCATCAGTGATAGGGCGTCTAGCACAGATACGCAGTATTTT.